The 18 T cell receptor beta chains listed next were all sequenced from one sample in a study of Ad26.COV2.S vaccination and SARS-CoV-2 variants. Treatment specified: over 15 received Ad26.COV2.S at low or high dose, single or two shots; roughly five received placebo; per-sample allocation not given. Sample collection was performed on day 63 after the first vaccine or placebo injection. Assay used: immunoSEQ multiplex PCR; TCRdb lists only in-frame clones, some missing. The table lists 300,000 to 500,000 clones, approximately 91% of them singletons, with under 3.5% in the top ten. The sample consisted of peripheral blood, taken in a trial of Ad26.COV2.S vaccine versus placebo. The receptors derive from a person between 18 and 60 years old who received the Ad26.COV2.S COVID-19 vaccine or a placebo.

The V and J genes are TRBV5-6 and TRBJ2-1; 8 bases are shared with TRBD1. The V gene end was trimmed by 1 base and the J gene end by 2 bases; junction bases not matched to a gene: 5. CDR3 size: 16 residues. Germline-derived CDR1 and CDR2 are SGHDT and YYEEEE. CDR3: CASSLWGRGPYNEQFF. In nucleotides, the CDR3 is TGTGCCAGCAGCTTGTGGGGCAGGGGGCCCTACAATGAGCAGTTCTTC.

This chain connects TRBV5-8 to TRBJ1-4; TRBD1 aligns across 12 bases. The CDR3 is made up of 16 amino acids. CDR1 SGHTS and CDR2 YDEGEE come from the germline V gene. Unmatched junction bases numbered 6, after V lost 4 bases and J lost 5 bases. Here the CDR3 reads CASSPGTGGRNEKLFF. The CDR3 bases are TGTGCCAGCAGCCCAGGGACAGGGGGCCGAAATGAAAAACTGTTTTTT.

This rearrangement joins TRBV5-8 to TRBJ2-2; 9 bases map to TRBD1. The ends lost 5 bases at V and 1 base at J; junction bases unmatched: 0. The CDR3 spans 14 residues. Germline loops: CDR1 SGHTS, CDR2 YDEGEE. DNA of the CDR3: TGTGCCAGCAGGGGACAGGGGAACACCGGGGAGCTGTTTTTT. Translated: CASRGQGNTGELFF. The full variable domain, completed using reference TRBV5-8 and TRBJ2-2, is EAGVTQSPTHLIKTRGQQATLRCSPISGHTSVYWYQQALGLGLQFLLWYDEGEERNRGNFPPRFSGRQFPNYSSELNVNALELEDSALYLCASRGQGNTGELFFGEGSRLTVL.

The CDR3 reads CASSLVGQRSTEAFF. The CDR3 nucleotides read TGTGCCAGCAGCTTAGTTGGACAGCGGAGCACTGAAGCTTTCTTT. V is TRBV7-2 and J is TRBJ1-1, with D possibly matching TRBD1 (6 bases). Per the germline V gene, CDR1 is SGHTA and CDR2 is FQGNSA. Trimming stripped 1 base from V and 4 bases from J, with 13 bases between. The CDR3 loop spans 15 amino acids.

Here the CDR3 reads CASSLGQGMNTEAFF. The DNA of the CDR3 is TGTGCCAGCAGTTTGGGACAGGGCATGAACACTGAAGCTTTCTTT. This chain links TRBV27 with TRBJ1-1; 9 nucleotides align to TRBD1. CDR3 length: 15 amino acids. Germline loops: CDR1 MNHEY, CDR2 SMNVEV (reference sequence). The ends lost 3 bases at V and 0 bases at J; junction bases unmatched: 2.

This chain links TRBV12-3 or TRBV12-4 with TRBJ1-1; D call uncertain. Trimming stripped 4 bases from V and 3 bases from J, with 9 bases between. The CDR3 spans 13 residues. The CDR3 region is CASSSPGDTEAFF. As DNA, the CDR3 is TGTGCCAGCAGTTCCCCCGGTGACACTGAAGCTTTCTTT.

The CDR3 reads CASSGRPSNQPQHF. The CDR3, as DNA: TGTGCCAGCTCCGGGCGACCTAGCAATCAGCCCCAGCATTTT. This chain connects TRBV6-5 to TRBJ1-5; D is unclear. This CDR3 is built from 14 residues. The V end was cut by 8 bases, the J end by 0 bases, with 11 bases between. Germline CDR1 MNHEY, CDR2 SVGAGI.

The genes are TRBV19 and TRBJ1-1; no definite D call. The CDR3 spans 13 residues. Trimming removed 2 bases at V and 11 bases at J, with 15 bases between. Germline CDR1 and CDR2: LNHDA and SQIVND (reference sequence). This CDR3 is CASSINSEGRAFF. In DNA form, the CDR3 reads TGTGCCAGTAGTATAAATAGTGAAGGGAGGGCTTTCTTT.

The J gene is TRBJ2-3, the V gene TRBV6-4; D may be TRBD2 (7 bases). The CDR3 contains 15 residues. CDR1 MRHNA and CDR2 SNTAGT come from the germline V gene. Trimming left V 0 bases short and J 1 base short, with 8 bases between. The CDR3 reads CASSDSGGRTDTQYF. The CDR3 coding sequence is TGTGCCAGCAGTGACTCGGGGGGGCGCACAGATACGCAGTATTTT.

This chain's CDR3 is CASTGSGDASANVLTF. Here the CDR3 DNA reads TGCGCCAGCACAGGGAGTGGGGACGCCAGTGCCAACGTCCTGACTTTC. This sequence joins TRBV10-2 and TRBJ2-6; D is perhaps TRBD1 or TRBD2 (5 bases each). The CDR3 totals 16 residues. CDR1 is WSHSY, CDR2 SAAADI, per germline. The germline V and J ends were trimmed by 7 bases and 7 bases, with 20 bases remaining between them.

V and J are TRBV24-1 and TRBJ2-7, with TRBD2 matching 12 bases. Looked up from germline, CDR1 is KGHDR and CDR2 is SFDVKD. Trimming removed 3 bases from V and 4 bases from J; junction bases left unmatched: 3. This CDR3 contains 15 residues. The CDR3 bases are TGTGCCACCAGTGATCCGACTAGCGGGGGTTACGAGCAGTACTTC. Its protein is CATSDPTSGGYEQYF.

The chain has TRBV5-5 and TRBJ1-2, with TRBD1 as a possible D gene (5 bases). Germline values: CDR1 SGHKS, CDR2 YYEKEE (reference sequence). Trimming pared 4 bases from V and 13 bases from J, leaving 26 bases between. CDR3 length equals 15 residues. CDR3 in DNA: TGTGCCAGCAGCCGCCAAGGGGCCCGAACCACCACTTTCACCTTC. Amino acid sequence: CASSRQGARTTTFTF. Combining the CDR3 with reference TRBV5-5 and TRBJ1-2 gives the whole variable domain DAGVTQSPTHLIKTRGQQVTLRCSPISGHKSVSWYQQVLGQGPQFIFQYYEKEERGRGNFPDRFSARQFPNYSSELNVNALLLGDSALYLCASSRQGARTTTFTFGSGTRLTVV.

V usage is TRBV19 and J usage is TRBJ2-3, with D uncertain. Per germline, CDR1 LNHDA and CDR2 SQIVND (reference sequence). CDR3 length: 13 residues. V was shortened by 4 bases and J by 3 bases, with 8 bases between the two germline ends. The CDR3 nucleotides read TGTGCCAGTAGTACTTTGAGGACAGATACGCAGTATTTT. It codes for CASSTLRTDTQYF.

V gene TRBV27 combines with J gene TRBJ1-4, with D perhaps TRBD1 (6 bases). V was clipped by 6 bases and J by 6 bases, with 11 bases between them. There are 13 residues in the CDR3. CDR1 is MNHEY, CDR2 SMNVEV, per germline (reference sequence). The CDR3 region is CASSKGGDEKLFF. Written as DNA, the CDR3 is TGTGCCAGCAGCAAAGGGGGTGATGAAAAACTGTTTTTT.

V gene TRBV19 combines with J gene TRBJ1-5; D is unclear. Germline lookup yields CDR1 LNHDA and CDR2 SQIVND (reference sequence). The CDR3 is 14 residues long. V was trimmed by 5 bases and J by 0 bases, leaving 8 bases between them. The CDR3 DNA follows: TGTGCCAGTAGTGGTTGGGATAGCAATCAGCCCCAGCATTTT. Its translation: CASSGWDSNQPQHF.

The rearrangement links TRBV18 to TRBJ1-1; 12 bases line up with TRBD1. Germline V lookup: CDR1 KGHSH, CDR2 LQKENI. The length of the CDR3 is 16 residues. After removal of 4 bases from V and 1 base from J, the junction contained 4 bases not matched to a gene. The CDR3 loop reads CASSQGQGAKNTEAFF. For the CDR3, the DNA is TGTGCCAGCTCACAGGGACAGGGGGCGAAGAACACTGAAGCTTTCTTT.

The CDR3, as DNA: TGCGCCAGCAGCCAAGATAGAGGGGGCCCCCAGCATTTT. Protein sequence: CASSQDRGGPQHF. The J gene is TRBJ1-5, the V gene TRBV4-1; 7 bases line up with TRBD1. The length of the CDR3 is 13 residues. Germline V gene sequence: CDR1 MGHRA, CDR2 YSYEKL. J was trimmed by 10 bases and V by 0 bases; bases with no gene match: 3.

The CDR3 protein is CASSQDGGRESPLHF. CDR3 DNA: TGTGCCAGCAGCCAAGACGGGGGACGCGAATCACCCCTCCACTTT. The V gene is TRBV3-1 (or the pseudogene TRBV3-2), the J gene TRBJ1-6; a possible D gene is TRBD1 (5 bases). V was pared by 0 bases and J by 10 bases, with 13 bases between. The CDR3 sequence is 15 residues long. Germline loops: CDR1 LGHDT, CDR2 YNNKEL (reference sequence).